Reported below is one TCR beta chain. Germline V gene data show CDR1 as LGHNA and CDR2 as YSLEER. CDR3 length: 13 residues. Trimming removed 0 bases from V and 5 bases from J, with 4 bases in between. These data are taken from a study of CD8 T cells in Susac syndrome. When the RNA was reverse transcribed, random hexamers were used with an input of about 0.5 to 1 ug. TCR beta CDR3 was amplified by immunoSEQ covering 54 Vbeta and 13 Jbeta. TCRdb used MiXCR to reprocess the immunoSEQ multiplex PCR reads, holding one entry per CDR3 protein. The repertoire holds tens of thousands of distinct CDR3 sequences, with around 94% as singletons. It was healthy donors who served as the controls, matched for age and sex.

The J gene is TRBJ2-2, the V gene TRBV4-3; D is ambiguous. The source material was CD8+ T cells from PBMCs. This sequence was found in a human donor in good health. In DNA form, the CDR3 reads TGCGCCAGCAGCCAAGATAGAACCGGGGAGCTGTTTTTT. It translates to CASSQDRTGELFF.